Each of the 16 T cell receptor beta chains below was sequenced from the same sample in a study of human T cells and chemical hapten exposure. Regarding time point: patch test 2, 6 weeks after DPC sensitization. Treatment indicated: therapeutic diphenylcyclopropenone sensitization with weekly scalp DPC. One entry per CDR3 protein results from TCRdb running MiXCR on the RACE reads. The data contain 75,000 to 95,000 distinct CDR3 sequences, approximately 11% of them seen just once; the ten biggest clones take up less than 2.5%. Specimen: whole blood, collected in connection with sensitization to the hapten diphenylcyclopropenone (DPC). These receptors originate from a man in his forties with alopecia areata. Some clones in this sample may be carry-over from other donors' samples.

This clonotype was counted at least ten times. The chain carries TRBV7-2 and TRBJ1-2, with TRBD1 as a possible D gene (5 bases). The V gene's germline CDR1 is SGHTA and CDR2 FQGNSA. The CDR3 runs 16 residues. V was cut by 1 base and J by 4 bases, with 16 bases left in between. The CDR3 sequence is CASSLDIGREGYGYTF. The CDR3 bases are TGTGCCAGCAGCTTAGACATCGGCAGGGAGGGCTATGGCTACACCTTC.

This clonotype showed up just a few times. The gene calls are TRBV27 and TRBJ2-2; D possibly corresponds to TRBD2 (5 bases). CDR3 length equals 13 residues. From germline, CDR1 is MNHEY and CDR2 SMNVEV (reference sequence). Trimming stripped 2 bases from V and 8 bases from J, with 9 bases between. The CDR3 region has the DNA TGTGCCAGCAGTTTACGGGGATGGGGGGAGCTGTTTTTT. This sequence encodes CASSLRGWGELFF.

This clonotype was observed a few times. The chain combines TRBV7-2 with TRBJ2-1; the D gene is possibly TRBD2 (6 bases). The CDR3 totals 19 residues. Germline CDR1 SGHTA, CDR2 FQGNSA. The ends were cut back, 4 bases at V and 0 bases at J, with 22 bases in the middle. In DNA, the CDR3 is TGTGCCAGCAGCTCATCGTGGGATAGCGGATTGAGCTCCTACAATGAGCAGTTCTTC. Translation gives CASSSSWDSGLSSYNEQFF.

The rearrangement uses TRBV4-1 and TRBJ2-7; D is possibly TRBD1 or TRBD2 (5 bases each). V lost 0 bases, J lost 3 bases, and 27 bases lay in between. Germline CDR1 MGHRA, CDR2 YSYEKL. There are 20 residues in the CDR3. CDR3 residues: CASSQDPLSPGQTGIYEQYV. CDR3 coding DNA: TGCGCCAGCAGCCAAGATCCGTTATCCCCAGGGCAGACGGGGATCTACGAGCAGTACGTC.

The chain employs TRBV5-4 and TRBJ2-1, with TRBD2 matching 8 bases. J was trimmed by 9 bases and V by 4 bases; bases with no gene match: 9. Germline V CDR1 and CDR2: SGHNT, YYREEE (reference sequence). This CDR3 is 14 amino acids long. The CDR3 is CASSPRPGLGEQFF. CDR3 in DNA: TGTGCCAGCAGCCCCCGACCGGGACTAGGTGAGCAGTTCTTC. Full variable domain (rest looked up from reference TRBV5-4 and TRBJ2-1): ETGVTQSPTHLIKTRGQQVTLRCSSQSGHNTVSWYQQALGQGPQFIFQYYREEENGRGNFPPRFSGLQFPNYSSELNVNALELDDSALYLCASSPRPGLGEQFFGPGTRLTVL.

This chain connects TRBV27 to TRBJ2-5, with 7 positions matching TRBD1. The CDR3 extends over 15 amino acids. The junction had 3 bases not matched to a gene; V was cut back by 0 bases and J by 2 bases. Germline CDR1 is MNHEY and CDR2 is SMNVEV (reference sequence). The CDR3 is CASSLSRGPQETQYF. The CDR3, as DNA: TGTGCCAGCAGTTTATCGAGGGGGCCGCAAGAGACCCAGTACTTC.

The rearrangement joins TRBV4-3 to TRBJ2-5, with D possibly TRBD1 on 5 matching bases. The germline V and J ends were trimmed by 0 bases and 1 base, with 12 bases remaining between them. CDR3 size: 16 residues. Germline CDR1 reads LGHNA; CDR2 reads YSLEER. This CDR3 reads CASSQEGLGAQETQYF. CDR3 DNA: TGCGCCAGCAGCCAAGAGGGGCTTGGAGCCCAAGAGACCCAGTACTTC.

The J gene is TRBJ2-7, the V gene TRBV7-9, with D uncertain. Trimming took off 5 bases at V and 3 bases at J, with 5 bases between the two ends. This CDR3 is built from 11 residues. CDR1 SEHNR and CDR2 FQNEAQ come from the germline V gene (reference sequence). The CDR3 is CASSTYYEQYF. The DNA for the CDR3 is TGTGCCAGCAGCACATACTACGAGCAGTACTTC. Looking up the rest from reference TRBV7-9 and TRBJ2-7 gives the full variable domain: DTGVSQNPRHKITKRGQNVTFRCDPISEHNRLYWYRQTLGQGPEFLTYFQNEAQLEKSRLLSDRFSAERPKGSFSTLEIQRTEQGDSAMYLCASSTYYEQYFGPGTRLTVT.

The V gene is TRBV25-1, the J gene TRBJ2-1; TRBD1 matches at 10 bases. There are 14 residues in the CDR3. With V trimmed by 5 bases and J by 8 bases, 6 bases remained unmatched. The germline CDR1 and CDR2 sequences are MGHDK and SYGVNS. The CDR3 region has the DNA TGTGCCAGCAGTAAGGACAGGGGGTTCGATGAGCAGTTCTTC. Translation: CASSKDRGFDEQFF.

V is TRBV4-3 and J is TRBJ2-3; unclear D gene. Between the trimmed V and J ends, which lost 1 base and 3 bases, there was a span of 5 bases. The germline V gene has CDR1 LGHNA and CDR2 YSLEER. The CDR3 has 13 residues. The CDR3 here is CASSQALTDTQYF. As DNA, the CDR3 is TGCGCCAGCAGCCAAGCCTTAACAGATACGCAGTATTTT.

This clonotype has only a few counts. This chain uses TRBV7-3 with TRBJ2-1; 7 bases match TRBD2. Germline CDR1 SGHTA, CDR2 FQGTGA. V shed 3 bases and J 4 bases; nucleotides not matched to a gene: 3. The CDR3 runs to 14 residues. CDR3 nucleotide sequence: TGTGCCAGCAGCTTCGCGGGGGTATACAATGAGCAGTTCTTC. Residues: CASSFAGVYNEQFF.

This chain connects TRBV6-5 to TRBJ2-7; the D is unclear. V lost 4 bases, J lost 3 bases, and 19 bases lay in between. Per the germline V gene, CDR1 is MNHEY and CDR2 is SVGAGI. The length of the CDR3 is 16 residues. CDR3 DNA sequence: TGTGCCAGCAGTTGTTTCCCGGGCCCACTGGACTACGAGCAGTACGTC. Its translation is CASSCFPGPLDYEQYV.

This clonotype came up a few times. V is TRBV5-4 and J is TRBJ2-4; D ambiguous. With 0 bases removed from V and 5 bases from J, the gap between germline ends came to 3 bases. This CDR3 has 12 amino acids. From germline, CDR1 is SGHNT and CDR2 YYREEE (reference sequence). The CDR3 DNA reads TGTGCCAGCAGCTTGGGGGAAAACATTCAGTACTTC. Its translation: CASSLGENIQYF. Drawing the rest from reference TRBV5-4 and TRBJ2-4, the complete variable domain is ETGVTQSPTHLIKTRGQQVTLRCSSQSGHNTVSWYQQALGQGPQFIFQYYREEENGRGNFPPRFSGLQFPNYSSELNVNALELDDSALYLCASSLGENIQYFGAGTRLSVL.

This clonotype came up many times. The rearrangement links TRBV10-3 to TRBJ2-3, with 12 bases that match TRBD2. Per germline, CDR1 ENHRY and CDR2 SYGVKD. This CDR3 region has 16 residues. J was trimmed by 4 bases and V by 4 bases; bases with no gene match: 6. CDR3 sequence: CAISVATSGRPDTQYF. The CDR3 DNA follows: TGTGCCATCAGTGTCGCAACTAGCGGGAGGCCAGATACGCAGTATTTT.

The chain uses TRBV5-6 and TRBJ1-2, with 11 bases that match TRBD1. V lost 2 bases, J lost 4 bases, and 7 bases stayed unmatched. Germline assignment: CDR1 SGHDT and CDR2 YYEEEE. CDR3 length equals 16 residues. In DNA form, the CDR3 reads TGTGCCAGCAGCTTCAGGACAGGGGGCGCCGGCTATGGCTACACCTTC. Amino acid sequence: CASSFRTGGAGYGYTF. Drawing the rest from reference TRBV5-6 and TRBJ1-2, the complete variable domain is DAGVTQSPTHLIKTRGQQVTLRCSPKSGHDTVSWYQQALGQGPQFIFQYYEEEERQRGNFPDRFSGHQFPNYSSELNVNALLLGDSALYLCASSFRTGGAGYGYTFGSGTRLTVV.

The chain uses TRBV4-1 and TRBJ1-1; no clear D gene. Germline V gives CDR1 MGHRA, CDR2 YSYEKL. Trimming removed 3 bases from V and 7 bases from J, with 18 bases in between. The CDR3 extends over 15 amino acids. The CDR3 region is CASSHLLQEEIEAFF. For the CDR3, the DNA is TGCGCCAGCAGCCACCTCCTCCAGGAGGAGATTGAAGCTTTCTTT.